The present entry profiles one T cell receptor beta chain with its context. This entry is derived from a study of blood T cell repertoires in COVID-19. Clones were read by immunoSEQ multiplex PCR, and TCRdb kept only the in-frame ones, dropping some. This table has about 240,000 clones, approximately 90% appearing once. This receptor was obtained from a man in his 60s who had recovered from COVID-19. The sample was peripheral blood.

As DNA, the CDR3 is TGTGCCAGCAGCTTTGAGAACAGGGGCGGGTCTGAAGCTTTCTTT. Protein sequence: CASSFENRGGSEAFF. V gene TRBV7-9 combines with J gene TRBJ1-1, with 7 positions matching TRBD1. Germline CDR1 SEHNR, CDR2 FQNEAQ (reference sequence). This CDR3 has 15 amino acids. J gave up 6 bases and V 3 bases, and 10 bases lay outside the gene matches.